This TCR beta chain was sequenced for a study of cytomegalovirus exposure and HLA in healthy donors. Overall study context: The 120 or so validation repertoires and the approximately 700 first-cohort repertoires shared a platform, a later analysis reported.

Remarks on this clone: As yet, its antigen is unknown.

Looked up from germline, CDR1 is SGDLS and CDR2 is YYNGEE. This CDR3 spans 13 amino acids. V gave up 0 bases and J gave up 6 bases, with 6 bases separating them. This table comes from immunoSEQ multiplex PCR, and its TCRdb copy is limited to in-frame clones, with some not included. The profile shows 150,000 to 200,000 clones, 86% of them singletons. Study conclusions and caveats: The tendency of first-cohort TCR clusters to co-occur in the approximately 120 validation repertoires was identified by a subsequent analysis. It was approximately 170 TCR beta chains that were listed as cytomegalovirus-associated. Reports described diagnosis of cytomegalovirus status by the classifier as highly specific and sensitive.

V gene TRBV9 combines with J gene TRBJ2-2; unclear D gene. The source is a woman younger than 35 in good health and CMV-seronegative. The sample taken for sequencing was PBMCs. The CDR3 spells CASSVGVAGELFF. CDR3 sequence (DNA): TGTGCCAGCAGCGTAGGAGTGGCCGGGGAGCTGTTTTTT.